This T cell receptor beta chain came from a study of T cell responses to AZD1222 COVID-19 vaccine. TCRdb's table, derived via immunoSEQ multiplex PCR, lists solely in-frame clones and lacks some. The sample yields approximately 140,000 clones, more than 90% seen once. Findings of the study overall: Clonal diversity was possibly underestimated, and the donors were mostly white British, with more females. CD4 TCRs covered the whole spike, strongest at regions 160-218 and 743-854.

A word on this clone: The antigen is undetermined.

With 3 bases clipped from V and 8 bases from J, the junction kept 12 bases outside the gene matches. The CDR3 is 16 amino acids. Germline loops: CDR1 KGHSH, CDR2 LQKENI. The starting material was peripheral blood, obtained on day 0 of AZD1222 vaccination. This chain joins TRBV18 and TRBJ1-2; the match to TRBD1 covers 10 bases. The sequence derives from an adult in good health. CDR3 DNA: TGTGCCAGCTCACCCATTTTGGTTGGGACAGGGGACGGCTACACCTTC. This encodes CASSPILVGTGDGYTF. The full variable domain, in which reference TRBV18 and TRBJ1-2 provide the parts outside the CDR3, is NAGVMQNPRHLVRRRGQEARLRCSPMKGHSHVYWYRQLPEEGLKFMVYLQKENIIDESGMPKERFSAEFPKEGPSILRIQQVVRGDSAAYFCASSPILVGTGDGYTFGSGTRLTVV.